Below are 8 T cell receptor beta chains sequenced from a single sample in a study of T-cell reconstitution after alpha-beta-depleted transplantation in children. As it was prepared, the TCRbeta library received unique molecular identifiers. TCRdb re-called the PCR reads with MiXCR, one entry per CDR3 protein. The sample holds about 540,000 distinct CDR3 sequences, approximately 20% seen once. This specimen was PBMCs from the stem cell graft donor, taken from the stem cell graft. The receptors originated from a human donor who donated a stem cell graft to a child with acute lymphoblastic leukemia.

This clonotype came up a few times. This chain connects TRBV20-1 to TRBJ2-5; D unclear. V dropped 0 bases and J dropped 1 base, with 9 bases sitting between them. The CDR3 loop spans 14 amino acids. Per germline, CDR1 DFQATT and CDR2 SNEGSKA (reference sequence). The CDR3 DNA is TGCAGTGCTAGAGACCGGCCCCGCCAAGAGACCCAGTACTTC. It encodes CSARDRPRQETQYF.

The rearrangement links TRBV7-9 to TRBJ2-7, with 9 bases identical to TRBD1. After removal of 4 bases from V and 8 bases from J, the junction contained 6 bases not matched to a gene. The CDR3 is 13 amino acids. CDR1 is SEHNR, CDR2 FQNEAQ, per germline (reference sequence). CDR3 in amino acids: CASSSGTGPKQYF. In DNA form, the CDR3 reads TGTGCCAGCAGCTCTGGGACAGGGCCAAAGCAGTACTTC.

This clonotype appeared a few times. The rearrangement joins TRBV11-2 to TRBJ2-1, with D possibly TRBD2 on 6 matching bases. V lost 4 bases to trimming and J lost 4 bases, with 14 bases between them. Germline CDR1 reads SGHAT; CDR2 reads FQNNGV. CDR3 length: 15 residues. The CDR3 is CASSSNPAGYNEQFF. The CDR3 coding sequence is TGTGCCAGCAGCTCTAACCCGGCGGGATACAATGAGCAGTTCTTC. Based on the CDR3 plus reference TRBV11-2 and TRBJ2-1, the full variable domain is EAGVAQSPRYKIIEKRQSVAFWCNPISGHATLYWYQQILGQGPKLLIQFQNNGVVDDSQLPKDRFSAERLKGVDSTLKIQPAKLEDSAVYLCASSSNPAGYNEQFFGPGTRLTVL.

The gene calls are TRBV20-1 and TRBJ1-1, with D tentatively TRBD1 (5 bases). The CDR3 is made up of 14 amino acids. Per the germline V gene, CDR1 is DFQATT and CDR2 is SNEGSKA (reference sequence). With 0 bases removed from V and 3 bases from J, the gap between germline ends came to 11 bases. CDR3 DNA sequence: TGCAGTGCTAGAGAGGGGGGACGGGACACTGAAGCTTTCTTT. Residues: CSAREGGRDTEAFF.

This clonotype was found a few times. The chain employs TRBV27 and TRBJ2-7, with TRBD1 matching 8 bases. The CDR3 is 11 residues long. In germline, CDR1 is MNHEY, CDR2 SMNVEV (reference sequence). Germline trimming cut 9 bases from V and 6 bases from J; bases unmatched to any gene: 4. As DNA, the CDR3 is TGTGCCAGTCGACAGGGGATCGAGCAGTACTTC. Translation gives CASRQGIEQYF.

CDR3 loop: CSARDRGTGWYGYTF. The CDR3 DNA reads TGCAGTGCTAGAGATCGAGGGACAGGGTGGTATGGCTACACCTTC. The chain recombines TRBV20-1 with TRBJ1-2; TRBD1 matches 9 bases. Germline V CDR1 and CDR2: DFQATT, SNEGSKA (reference sequence). V gave up 0 bases and J gave up 5 bases; unmatched junction bases: 7. The CDR3 totals 15 residues.

This chain connects TRBV11-2 to TRBJ2-7; no definite D call. The CDR3 runs 13 residues. CDR1 and CDR2 from the germline V gene are SGHAT and FQNNGV. Between the trimmed V and J ends, which lost 8 bases and 0 bases, there was a span of 11 bases. This chain's CDR3 is CASHPASSYEQYF. Here the CDR3 DNA reads TGTGCCAGCCATCCGGCCAGCTCCTACGAGCAGTACTTC.

This clonotype was seen a few times. This sequence joins TRBV6-1 and TRBJ2-1; D is perhaps TRBD2 (6 bases). This CDR3 has 15 residues. Per germline, CDR1 MNHNS and CDR2 SASEGT. The V end was cut by 6 bases, the J end by 10 bases, with 22 bases between. This CDR3 reads CASRALGRGPGEQFF. The CDR3 coding sequence is TGTGCCAGCAGGGCTCTCGGGAGAGGCCCTGGGGAGCAGTTCTTC.